This T cell receptor (beta chain) was obtained from a study of blood T cell repertoires in COVID-19. Method: immunoSEQ multiplex PCR; TCRdb's copy keeps in-frame clones and lacks some. The sample has tens of thousands of clones, around 83% seen once. This clone occurred a few times. With 6 bases removed from V and 4 bases from J, the gap between germline ends came to 12 bases. From germline, CDR1 is SQVTM and CDR2 ANQGSEA. CDR3 length: 12 residues. The sequence derives from a woman aged 55-69 years with acute or convalescent COVID-19. The rearrangement uses TRBV29-1 and TRBJ1-1; no definite D call. The specimen was peripheral blood. The CDR3 region has the DNA TGCAGCGTCCGCCGAGAGAGCACTGAAGCTTTCTTT. Translating it yields CSVRRESTEAFF.